This TCR beta chain was captured in a study of glioma-infiltrating T cells. This CDR3 region has 14 residues. Germline V gene lookup returns CDR1 SGHTA and CDR2 FQGNSA. Trimming took off 3 bases at V and 7 bases at J, with 16 bases between the two ends. This clonotype appeared many times. Its antigen is as yet unknown. Using RNA template, CDR3s of TCR alpha and beta were amplified with iRepertoire arm-PCR. TCRdb itself ran the multiplex PCR reads through MiXCR, one entry per CDR3 protein. Altogether some 110,000 distinct CDR3 sequences are present, roughly 25% being singletons, with the ten largest covering 13% to 15%. Study results and limitations: Tissue and blood shared very few CDR3 sequences.

The material sequenced was glioma tissue, nonneoplastic brain tissue, or PBMCs (not recorded which). The chain carries TRBV7-2 and TRBJ2-7; weak D call: TRBD1 (5 bases). This clonotype originated in a human donor with low-grade glioma or glioblastoma, undergoing nonglioma brain surgery, or in good health (not recorded which). The CDR3 is CASSFGAVPLEQYF. The CDR3, as DNA: TGTGCCAGCAGCTTTGGGGCCGTACCCCTGGAGCAGTACTTC.